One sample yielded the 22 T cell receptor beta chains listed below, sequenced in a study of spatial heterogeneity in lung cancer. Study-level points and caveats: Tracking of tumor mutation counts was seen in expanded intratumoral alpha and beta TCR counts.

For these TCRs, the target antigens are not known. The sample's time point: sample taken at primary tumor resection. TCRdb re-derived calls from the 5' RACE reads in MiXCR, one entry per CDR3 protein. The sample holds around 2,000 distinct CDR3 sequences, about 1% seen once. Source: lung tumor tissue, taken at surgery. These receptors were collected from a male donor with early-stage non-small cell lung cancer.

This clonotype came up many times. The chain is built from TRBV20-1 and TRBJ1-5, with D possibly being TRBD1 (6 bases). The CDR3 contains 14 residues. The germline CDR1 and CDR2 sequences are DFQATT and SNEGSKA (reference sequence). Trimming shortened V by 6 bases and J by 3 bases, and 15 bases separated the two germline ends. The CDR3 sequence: CSARQQGPNQPQHF. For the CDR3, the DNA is TGCAGTGCCAGACAACAGGGCCCCAATCAGCCCCAGCATTTT.

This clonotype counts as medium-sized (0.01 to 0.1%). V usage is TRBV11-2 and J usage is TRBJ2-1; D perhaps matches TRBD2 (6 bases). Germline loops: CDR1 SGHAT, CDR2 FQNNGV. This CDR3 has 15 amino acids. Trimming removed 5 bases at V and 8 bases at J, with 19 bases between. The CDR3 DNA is TGTGCCAGCAGCCAACTAGCAGCAGTTTACGATGAGCAGTTCTTC. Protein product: CASSQLAAVYDEQFF.

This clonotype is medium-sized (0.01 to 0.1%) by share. The CDR3 DNA is TGTGCCAGCAGCCTAGCGGCCGGGACAGGGGCCGCGGAGGATGAAAAACTGTTTTTT. Residues: CASSLAAGTGAAEDEKLFF. This chain connects TRBV13 to TRBJ1-4, with 10 bases aligning to TRBD1. The germline CDR1 and CDR2 sequences are PRHDT and FYEKMQ (reference sequence). J was trimmed by 6 bases and V by 5 bases; bases with no gene match: 18. The CDR3 has 19 amino acids.

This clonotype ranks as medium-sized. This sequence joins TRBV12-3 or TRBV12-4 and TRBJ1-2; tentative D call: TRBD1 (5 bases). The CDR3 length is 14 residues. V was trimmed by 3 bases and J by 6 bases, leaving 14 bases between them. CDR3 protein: CASSFPREENGYTF. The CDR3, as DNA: TGTGCCAGCAGTTTCCCCAGGGAAGAGAATGGCTACACCTTC.

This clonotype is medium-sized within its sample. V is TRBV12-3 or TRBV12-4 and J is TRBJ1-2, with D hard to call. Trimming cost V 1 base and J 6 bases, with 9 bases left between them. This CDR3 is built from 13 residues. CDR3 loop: CASSLGGKDGYTF. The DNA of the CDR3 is TGTGCCAGCAGTTTAGGAGGGAAGGATGGCTACACCTTC.

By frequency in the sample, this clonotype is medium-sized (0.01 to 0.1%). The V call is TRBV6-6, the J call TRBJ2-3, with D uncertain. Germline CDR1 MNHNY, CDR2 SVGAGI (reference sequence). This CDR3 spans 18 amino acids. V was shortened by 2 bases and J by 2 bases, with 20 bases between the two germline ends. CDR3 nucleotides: TGTGCCAGCAGTTACAATCTCGGCGCCATCGATCCCACAGATACGCAGTATTTT. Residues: CASSYNLGAIDPTDTQYF.

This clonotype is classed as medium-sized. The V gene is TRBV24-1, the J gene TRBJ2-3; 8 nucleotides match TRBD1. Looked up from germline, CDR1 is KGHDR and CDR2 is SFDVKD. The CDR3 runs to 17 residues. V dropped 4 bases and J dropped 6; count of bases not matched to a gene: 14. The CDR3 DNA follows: TGTGCCACCAGTGACTCCGACAGGGGTCCCCCCGTCGATACGCAGTATTTT. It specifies CATSDSDRGPPVDTQYF.

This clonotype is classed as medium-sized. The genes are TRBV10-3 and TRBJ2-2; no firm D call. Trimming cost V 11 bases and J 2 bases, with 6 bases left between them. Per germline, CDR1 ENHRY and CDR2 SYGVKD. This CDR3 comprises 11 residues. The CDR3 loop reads CASLNTGELFF. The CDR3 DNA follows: TGTGCCTCCTTAAACACCGGGGAGCTGTTTTTT.

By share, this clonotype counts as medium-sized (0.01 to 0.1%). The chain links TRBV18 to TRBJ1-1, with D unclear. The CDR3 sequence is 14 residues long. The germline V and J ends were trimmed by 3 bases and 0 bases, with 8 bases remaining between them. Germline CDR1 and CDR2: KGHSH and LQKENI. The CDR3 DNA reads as TGTGCCAGCTCACCGTCAGTGTTGAACACTGAAGCTTTCTTT. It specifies CASSPSVLNTEAFF.

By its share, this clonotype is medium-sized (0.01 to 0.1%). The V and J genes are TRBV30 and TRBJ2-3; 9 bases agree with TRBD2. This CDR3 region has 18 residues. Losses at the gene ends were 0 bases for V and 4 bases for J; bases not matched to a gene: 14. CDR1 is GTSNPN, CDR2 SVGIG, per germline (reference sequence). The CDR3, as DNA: TGTGCCTGGAGTGTAATGGCGGGAGGGCTCTTTCTCTCAGATACGCAGTATTTT. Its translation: CAWSVMAGGLFLSDTQYF. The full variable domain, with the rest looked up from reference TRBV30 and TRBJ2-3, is SQTIHQWPATLVQPVGSPLSLECTVEGTSNPNLYWYRQAAGRGLQLLFYSVGIGQISSEVPQNLSASRPQDRQFILSSKKLLLSDSGFYLCAWSVMAGGLFLSDTQYFGPGTRLTVL.

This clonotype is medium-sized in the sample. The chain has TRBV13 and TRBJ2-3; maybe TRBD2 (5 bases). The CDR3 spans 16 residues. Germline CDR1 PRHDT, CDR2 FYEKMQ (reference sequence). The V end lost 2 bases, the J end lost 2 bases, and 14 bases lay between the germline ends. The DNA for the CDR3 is TGTGCCAGCAGCTTATGGGGTAGCGCTAACACAGATACGCAGTATTTT. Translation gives CASSLWGSANTDTQYF.

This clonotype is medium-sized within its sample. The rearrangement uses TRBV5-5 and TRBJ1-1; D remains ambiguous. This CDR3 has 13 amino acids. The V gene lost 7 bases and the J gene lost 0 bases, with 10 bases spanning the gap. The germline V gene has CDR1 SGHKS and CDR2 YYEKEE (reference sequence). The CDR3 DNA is TGTGCCAGCCTTGCTGATCTGAACACTGAAGCTTTCTTT. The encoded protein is CASLADLNTEAFF. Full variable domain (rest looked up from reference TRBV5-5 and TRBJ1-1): DAGVTQSPTHLIKTRGQQVTLRCSPISGHKSVSWYQQVLGQGPQFIFQYYEKEERGRGNFPDRFSARQFPNYSSELNVNALLLGDSALYLCASLADLNTEAFFGQGTRLTVV.

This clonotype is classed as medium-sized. The CDR3 reads CASSYPTTRGGRYEQYF. The CDR3 DNA sequence: TGTGCCAGCAGTTACCCCACTACGCGGGGGGGCCGCTACGAGCAGTACTTC. The V call is TRBV6-2 or TRBV6-3, the J call TRBJ2-7, with TRBD2 matching over 9 bases. V trimming: 2 bases; J trimming: 3 bases; junction bases outside the gene matches: 11. This CDR3 has 17 residues. The germline V gene encodes CDR1 MNHEY and CDR2 SVGEGT.

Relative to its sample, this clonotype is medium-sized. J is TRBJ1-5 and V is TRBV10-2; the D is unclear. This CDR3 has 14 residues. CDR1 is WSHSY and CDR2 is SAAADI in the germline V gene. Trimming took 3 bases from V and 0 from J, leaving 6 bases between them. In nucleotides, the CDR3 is TGCGCCAGCAGTGAACAGTTTAGCAATCAGCCCCAGCATTTT. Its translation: CASSEQFSNQPQHF.

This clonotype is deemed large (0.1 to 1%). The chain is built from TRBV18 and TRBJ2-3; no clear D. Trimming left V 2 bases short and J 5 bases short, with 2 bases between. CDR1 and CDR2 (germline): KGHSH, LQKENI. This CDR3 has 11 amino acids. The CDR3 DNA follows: TGTGCCAGCTCACCAATAGATACGCAGTATTTT. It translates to CASSPIDTQYF.

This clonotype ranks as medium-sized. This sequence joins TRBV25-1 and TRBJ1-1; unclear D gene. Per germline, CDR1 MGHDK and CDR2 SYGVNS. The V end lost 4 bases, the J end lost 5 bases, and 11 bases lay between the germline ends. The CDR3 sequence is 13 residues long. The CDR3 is CASSVQLGTEAFF. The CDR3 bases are TGTGCCAGCAGTGTTCAGCTGGGGACTGAAGCTTTCTTT.

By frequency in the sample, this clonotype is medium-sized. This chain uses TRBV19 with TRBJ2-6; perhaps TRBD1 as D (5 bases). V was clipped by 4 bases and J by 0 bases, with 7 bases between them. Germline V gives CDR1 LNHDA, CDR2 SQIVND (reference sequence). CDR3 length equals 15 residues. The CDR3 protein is CASSTRDSGANVLTF. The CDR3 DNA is TGTGCCAGTAGTACCAGGGACTCTGGGGCCAACGTCCTGACTTTC. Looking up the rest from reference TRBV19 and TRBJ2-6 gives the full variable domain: DGGITQSPKYLFRKEGQNVTLSCEQNLNHDAMYWYRQDPGQGLRLIYYSQIVNDFQKGDIAEGYSVSREKKESFPLTVTSAQKNPTAFYLCASSTRDSGANVLTFGAGSRLTVL.

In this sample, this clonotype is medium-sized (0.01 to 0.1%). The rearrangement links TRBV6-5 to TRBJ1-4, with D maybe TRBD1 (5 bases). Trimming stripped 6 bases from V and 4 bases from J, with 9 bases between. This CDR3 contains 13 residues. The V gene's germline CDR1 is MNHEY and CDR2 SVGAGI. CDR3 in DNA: TGTGCCAGCAGGGGGCACGGTAATGAAAAACTGTTTTTT. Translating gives CASRGHGNEKLFF.

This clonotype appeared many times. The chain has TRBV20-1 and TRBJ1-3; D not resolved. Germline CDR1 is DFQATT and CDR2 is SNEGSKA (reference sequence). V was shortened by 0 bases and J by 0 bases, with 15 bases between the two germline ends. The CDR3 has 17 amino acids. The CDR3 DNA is TGCAGTGCTAGAGATCTCGTCAGCACTAGCTCTGGAAACACCATATATTTT. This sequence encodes CSARDLVSTSSGNTIYF.

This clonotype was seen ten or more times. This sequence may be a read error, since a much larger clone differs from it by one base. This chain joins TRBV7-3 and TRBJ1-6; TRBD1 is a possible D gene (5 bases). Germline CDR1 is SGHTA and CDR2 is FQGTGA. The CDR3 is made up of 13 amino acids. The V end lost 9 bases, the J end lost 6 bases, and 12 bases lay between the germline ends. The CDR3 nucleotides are TGTGCCAGTGCCCGGGGGGGTAATTCACCCCTCCACTTT. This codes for CASARGGNSPLHF. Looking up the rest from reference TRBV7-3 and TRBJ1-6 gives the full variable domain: GAGVSQTPSNKVTEKGKYVELRCDPISGHTALYWYRQSLGQGPEFLIYFQGTGAADDSGLPNDRFFAVRPEGSVSTLKIQRTERGDSAVYLCASARGGNSPLHFGNGTRLTVT.

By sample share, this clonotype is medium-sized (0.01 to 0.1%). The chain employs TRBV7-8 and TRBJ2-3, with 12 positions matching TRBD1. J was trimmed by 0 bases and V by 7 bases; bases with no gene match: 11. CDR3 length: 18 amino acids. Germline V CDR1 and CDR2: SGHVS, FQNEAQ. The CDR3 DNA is TGTGCCAGCACCTGGGGGACAGGGGGCTTTACTAGCACAGATACGCAGTATTTT. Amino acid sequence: CASTWGTGGFTSTDTQYF.

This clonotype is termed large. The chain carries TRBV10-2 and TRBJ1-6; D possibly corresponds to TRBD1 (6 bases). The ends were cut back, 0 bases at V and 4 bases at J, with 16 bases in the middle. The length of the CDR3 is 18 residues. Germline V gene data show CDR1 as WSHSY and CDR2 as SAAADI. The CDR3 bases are TGCGCCAGCAGTGAGTCCACGGGGGGCGACGTTTATAATTCACCCCTCCACTTT. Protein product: CASSESTGGDVYNSPLHF.